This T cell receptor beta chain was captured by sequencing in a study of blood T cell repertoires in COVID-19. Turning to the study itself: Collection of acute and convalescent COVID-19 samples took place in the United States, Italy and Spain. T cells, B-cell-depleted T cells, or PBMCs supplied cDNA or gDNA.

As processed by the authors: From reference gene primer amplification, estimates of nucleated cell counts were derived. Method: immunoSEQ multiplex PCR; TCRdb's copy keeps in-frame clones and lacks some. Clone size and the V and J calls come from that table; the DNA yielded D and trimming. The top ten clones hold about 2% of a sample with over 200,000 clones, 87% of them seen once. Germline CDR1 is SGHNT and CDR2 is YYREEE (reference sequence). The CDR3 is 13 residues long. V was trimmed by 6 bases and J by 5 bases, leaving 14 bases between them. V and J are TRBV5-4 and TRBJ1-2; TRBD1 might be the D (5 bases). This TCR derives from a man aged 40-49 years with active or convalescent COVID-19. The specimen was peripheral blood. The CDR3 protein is CASNRGGSYGYTF. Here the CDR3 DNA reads TGTGCCAGCAATCGGGGGGGGAGTTATGGCTACACCTTC.